Listed here are 23 T cell receptor beta chains from one sample, sequenced in a study of radiation and T cells in renal cell carcinoma. Assay used: immunoSEQ multiplex PCR; TCRdb lists only in-frame clones, some missing. This table holds roughly 100,000 clones, roughly 90% found once. Time point of the sample: baseline pretreatment blood. This sample's treatment: 15 Gy SBRT to primary tumor, nephrectomy 4 weeks later. The sample consisted of blood, taken from a patient whose treatment included radiotherapy and nephrectomy. The receptors stem from a man in his forties or fifties with renal cell carcinoma.

The rearrangement joins TRBV7-2 to TRBJ2-3; D is possibly TRBD2 (7 bases). The CDR3 is 15 residues long. V was shortened by 2 bases and J by 5 bases, with 14 bases between the two germline ends. From germline, CDR1 is SGHTA and CDR2 FQGNSA. The CDR3 nucleotides read TGTGCCAGCAGCTTAAACGGGGGGCAGGAAGATACGCAGTATTTT. Encoded protein: CASSLNGGQEDTQYF.

The chain combines TRBV7-9 with TRBJ2-7, with TRBD1 identical over 8 bases. CDR3 length: 17 amino acids. CDR1 SEHNR and CDR2 FQNEAQ come from the germline V gene (reference sequence). The ends lost 6 bases at V and 3 bases at J; junction bases unmatched: 16. In DNA form, the CDR3 reads TGTGCCAGCAGTCCGACGAGGACAGGGAGGTCGGACTACGAGCAGTACTTC. Translating it yields CASSPTRTGRSDYEQYF.

This chain connects TRBV2 to TRBJ2-5, with TRBD2 identical over 11 bases. Losses at the gene ends were 4 bases for V and 6 bases for J; bases not matched to a gene: 13. The CDR3 runs to 17 residues. CDR1 and CDR2 (germline): SNHLY, FYNNEI. CDR3 sequence: CASSAPFTSGSTKTQYF. DNA for the CDR3: TGTGCCAGCAGTGCACCCTTTACTAGCGGGAGTACGAAGACCCAGTACTTC.

The J gene is TRBJ2-1, the V gene TRBV11-2; maybe TRBD2 (6 bases). This CDR3 region has 17 residues. Germline CDR1 SGHAT, CDR2 FQNNGV. Trimming took 2 bases from V and 7 from J, leaving 21 bases between them. The DNA of the CDR3 is TGTGCCAGCAGCTTACGGGCGTTTGGAGGGAACGTGAATGAGCAGTTCTTC. Translating it yields CASSLRAFGGNVNEQFF. Together with reference TRBV11-2 and TRBJ2-1, the CDR3 gives the full variable domain: EAGVAQSPRYKIIEKRQSVAFWCNPISGHATLYWYQQILGQGPKLLIQFQNNGVVDDSQLPKDRFSAERLKGVDSTLKIQPAKLEDSAVYLCASSLRAFGGNVNEQFFGPGTRLTVL.

The chain carries TRBV7-3 and TRBJ2-3, with 7 bases matching TRBD2. With V trimmed by 5 bases and J by 2 bases, 16 bases remained unmatched. The CDR3 has 18 residues. Germline values: CDR1 SGHTA, CDR2 FQGTGA. CDR3 amino acids: CASSARGLTGAVTDTQYF. The DNA for the CDR3 is TGTGCCAGCAGCGCGCGGGGGTTAACTGGGGCAGTCACAGATACGCAGTATTTT.

In its sample, this clone ranks as medium-sized. The CDR3 DNA reads TGTGCCAGCAGCGTAGGAAGGGGTTTAGGGGGCTACACCTTC. Residues: CASSVGRGLGGYTF. The gene calls are TRBV9 and TRBJ1-2; a possible D gene is TRBD1 (5 bases). V lost 0 bases and J lost 8, with 14 bases in between. The germline V gene encodes CDR1 SGDLS and CDR2 YYNGEE. This CDR3 has 14 residues.

The chain is built from TRBV2 and TRBJ2-7; D is ambiguous. CDR1 SNHLY and CDR2 FYNNEI come from the germline V gene. V gave up 3 bases and J gave up 5 bases, with 11 bases separating them. CDR3 length: 13 amino acids. CDR3 nucleotide sequence: TGTGCCAGCAGTGATGGCTATCTTCACGAGCAGTACTTC. This codes for CASSDGYLHEQYF.

This clone was recorded a few times. The chain combines TRBV5-1 with TRBJ1-2, with no clear D. Germline V CDR1 and CDR2: SGHRS, YFSETQ. V lost 2 bases and J lost 8, with 19 bases in between. This CDR3 comprises 15 residues. CDR3 loop: CASSLPTTALEGYTF. For the CDR3, the DNA is TGCGCCAGCAGCTTACCGACAACAGCCCTGGAAGGCTACACCTTC.

This chain connects TRBV7-3 to TRBJ1-1; possible D gene TRBD1, 5 bases. The CDR3 has 14 residues. V was shortened by 5 bases and J by 4 bases, with 14 bases between the two germline ends. Germline V gives CDR1 SGHTA, CDR2 FQGTGA. As DNA, the CDR3 is TGTGCCAGCAGCCAAAGTGGGGGGATCACTGAAGCTTTCTTT. Amino acids: CASSQSGGITEAFF.

This rearrangement joins TRBV5-6 to TRBJ1-4; 7 bases map to TRBD1. Germline V lookup: CDR1 SGHDT, CDR2 YYEEEE. V shed 4 bases and J 4 bases; nucleotides not matched to a gene: 4. The CDR3 loop spans 14 amino acids. CDR3 sequence: CASSMDRFNEKLFF. The DNA of the CDR3 is TGTGCCAGCAGCATGGACAGGTTTAATGAAAAACTGTTTTTT.

This rearrangement joins TRBV7-6 to TRBJ1-6; D is perhaps TRBD1 (5 bases). Trimming took 5 bases from V and 5 from J, leaving 10 bases between them. CDR3 length: 14 residues. Germline V CDR1 and CDR2: SGHVS, FNYEAQ. This chain's CDR3 is CASSLTDDNSPLHF. The CDR3, as DNA: TGTGCCAGCAGCCTGACAGACGATAATTCACCCCTCCACTTT.

The V gene is TRBV6-1, the J gene TRBJ1-1; TRBD1 matches 7 bases. Per germline, CDR1 MNHNS and CDR2 SASEGT. V shed 6 bases and J 0 bases; nucleotides not matched to a gene: 4. The CDR3 has 14 residues. This CDR3 reads CASRTGTVNTEAFF. CDR3 nucleotides: TGTGCCAGCAGGACCGGGACAGTGAACACTGAAGCTTTCTTT.

The chain couples TRBV6-5 to TRBJ2-1, with 7 bases that match TRBD2. The CDR3 totals 15 residues. The germline V gene encodes CDR1 MNHEY and CDR2 SVGAGI. The J segment lost 4 bases and the V segment lost 7 bases, leaving 10 bases of the junction unmatched. The CDR3 DNA sequence: TGTGCCAGCAATTCCTACGGGGGGATATACAATGAGCAGTTCTTC. Protein: CASNSYGGIYNEQFF.

This CDR3 is CASTSGQYTGELFF. CDR3 DNA sequence: TGTGCCAGCACCTCCGGACAGTACACCGGGGAGCTGTTTTTT. The gene calls are TRBV27 and TRBJ2-2, with D possibly matching TRBD1 (6 bases). Germline CDR1 MNHEY, CDR2 SMNVEV (reference sequence). This CDR3 has 14 amino acids. V shed 7 bases and J shed 3 bases, with 12 bases lying between them.

The CDR3, as DNA: TGTGCCAGCAGCGTAGAGATGAGGAACACCGGGGAGCTGTTTTTT. Protein product: CASSVEMRNTGELFF. This chain joins TRBV9 and TRBJ2-2; unclear D gene. From germline, CDR1 is SGDLS and CDR2 YYNGEE. The CDR3 contains 15 residues. V gave up 0 bases and J gave up 1 base, with 7 bases separating them.

This clone was counted a single time. This chain uses TRBV7-8 with TRBJ1-3; no reliable D call. The CDR3 has 14 amino acids. Trimming took 1 base from V and 5 from J, leaving 9 bases between them. The germline CDR1 and CDR2 sequences are SGHVS and FQNEAQ. The CDR3 DNA sequence: TGTGCCAGCAGCTTAGATTTCGGGCGAAACACCATATATTTT. Translating gives CASSLDFGRNTIYF.

This clone was seen a single time. The CDR3 coding sequence is TGTGCCAGCATTAGTACGAGTCGACTCTACGAGCAGTACTTC. Its protein is CASISTSRLYEQYF. This sequence joins TRBV6-1 and TRBJ2-7, with unresolved D. This CDR3 has 14 amino acids. CDR1 and CDR2 (germline): MNHNS, SASEGT. V dropped 7 bases and J dropped 3 bases, with 16 bases sitting between them.

This clone was seen more than once but under ten times. The J gene is TRBJ2-1, the V gene TRBV10-3, with D possibly TRBD2 on 5 matching bases. The CDR3 is 17 amino acids. From germline, CDR1 is ENHRY and CDR2 SYGVKD. The ends were cut back, 3 bases at V and 0 bases at J, with 15 bases in the middle. The CDR3 nucleotides read TGTGCCATCAGTGATCCCCGCGCCCGGGGCTCCTACAATGAGCAGTTCTTC. Translation: CAISDPRARGSYNEQFF.

This rearrangement joins TRBV5-6 to TRBJ1-4; D is ambiguous. The V end lost 4 bases, the J end lost 15 bases, and 16 bases lay between the germline ends. In germline, CDR1 is SGHDT, CDR2 YYEEEE. The CDR3 is 12 amino acids. The CDR3 nucleotides read TGTGCCAGCAGCCCGACACCGACAACATTGTTTTTT. It codes for CASSPTPTTLFF. The full variable domain, with the rest looked up from reference TRBV5-6 and TRBJ1-4, is DAGVTQSPTHLIKTRGQQVTLRCSPKSGHDTVSWYQQALGQGPQFIFQYYEEEERQRGNFPDRFSGHQFPNYSSELNVNALLLGDSALYLCASSPTPTTLFFGSGTQLSVL.

The CDR3 DNA reads as TGTGCCAGCAGCCTCGTAGGGGGCCAGGGCTACACCTTC. Its translation is CASSLVGGQGYTF. The rearrangement uses TRBV14 and TRBJ1-2; 7 nucleotides align to TRBD1. The CDR3 is 13 amino acids. Germline V gene data show CDR1 as SGHDN and CDR2 as FVKESK. The ends lost 4 bases at V and 8 bases at J; junction bases unmatched: 7. Looking up the rest from reference TRBV14 and TRBJ1-2 gives the full variable domain: EAGVTQFPSHSVIEKGQTVTLRCDPISGHDNLYWYRRVMGKEIKFLLHFVKESKQDESGMPNNRFLAERTGGTYSTLKVQPAELEDSGVYFCASSLVGGQGYTFGSGTRLTVV.

This clone was counted a single time. The V and J genes are TRBV7-9 and TRBJ2-5; unclear D gene. This CDR3 is 11 amino acids long. Per the germline V gene, CDR1 is SEHNR and CDR2 is FQNEAQ (reference sequence). V dropped 6 bases and J dropped 4 bases, with 6 bases sitting between them. The CDR3 here is CASRNGETQYF. DNA of the CDR3: TGTGCCAGCAGGAACGGAGAGACCCAGTACTTC.

The chain is built from TRBV6-1 and TRBJ1-6, with D possibly TRBD1 on 6 matching bases. V was cut by 6 bases and J by 9 bases, with 12 bases left in between. The length of the CDR3 is 13 residues. The germline gives CDR1 MNHNS, CDR2 SASEGT. The CDR3 coding sequence is TGTGCCAGCAGAGGGGGTGGGGGTTCACCCCTCCACTTT. Protein product: CASRGGGGSPLHF.

The chain joins TRBV30 to TRBJ2-2; possible D gene TRBD1, 6 bases. The germline V gene has CDR1 GTSNPN and CDR2 SVGIG (reference sequence). The CDR3 covers 12 residues. Trimming stripped 3 bases from V and 9 bases from J, with 11 bases between. In nucleotides, the CDR3 is TGTGCCTGGAGCAGGGGTGTCTGGGAGCTGTTTTTT. It is translated as CAWSRGVWELFF.